Each of the 29 T cell receptor beta chains below was sequenced from the same sample in a study of blood T cell repertoires in COVID-19. Clones were sequenced by immunoSEQ multiplex PCR, and TCRdb holds only the in-frame ones, with some missing. The top ten clones hold less than 20% of a sample with tens of thousands of clones, 70% to 90% of them seen once. The sample consisted of peripheral blood. The receptors here all came from a woman of 80 years or more with acute or convalescent COVID-19.

This sequence joins TRBV6-2 or TRBV6-3 and TRBJ1-4, with 9 bases that match TRBD1. CDR1 is MNHEY, CDR2 SVGEGT, per germline. This CDR3 is 14 amino acids long. Trimming removed 5 bases from V and 5 bases from J; junction bases left unmatched: 3. The CDR3 nucleotides read TGTGCCAGCAGTCGGGACAGGGCGAATGAAAAACTGTTTTTT. Protein sequence: CASSRDRANEKLFF.

The genes are TRBV6-5 and TRBJ1-2; D is unresolved. V was trimmed by 6 bases and J by 1 base, leaving 15 bases between them. The germline gives CDR1 MNHEY, CDR2 SVGAGI. The CDR3 has 15 amino acids. The CDR3 protein is CASRKTSRVNYGYTF. As DNA, the CDR3 is TGTGCCAGCAGAAAAACCTCCCGGGTTAACTATGGCTACACCTTC.

This chain connects TRBV7-6 to TRBJ2-6, with a tentative D call TRBD2 (5 bases). The CDR3 has 15 amino acids. The V gene's germline CDR1 is SGHVS and CDR2 FNYEAQ. V gave up 1 base and J gave up 4 bases, with 8 bases separating them. CDR3 nucleotides: TGTGCCAGCAGCTTAGAAGCGGCCGGGGCCAACGTCCTGACTTTC. Residues: CASSLEAAGANVLTF.

This chain uses TRBV5-8 with TRBJ2-2; possible D gene TRBD2, 7 bases. The V gene lost 3 bases and the J gene lost 4 bases, with 13 bases spanning the gap. CDR3 length: 15 amino acids. CDR1 and CDR2 from the germline V gene are SGHTS and YDEGEE. CDR3 sequence (DNA): TGTGCCAGCAGCTGGGGGGGCCAGGGCACCGGGGAGCTGTTTTTT. This gives the protein CASSWGGQGTGELFF.

The chain employs TRBV5-1 and TRBJ2-1; TRBD2 agrees at 9 bases. From germline, CDR1 is SGHRS and CDR2 YFSETQ. The V segment lost 4 bases and the J segment 12 bases; nucleotides outside the gene matches: 11. This CDR3 region has 14 residues. In DNA form, the CDR3 reads TGCGCCAGCAGCATAAACCCGGGACTAGCATCGCAGTTCTTC. This translates into CASSINPGLASQFF.

The chain carries TRBV7-2 and TRBJ2-1; D unclear. Germline-derived CDR1 and CDR2 are SGHTA and FQGNSA. The CDR3 runs to 14 residues. V was shortened by 6 bases and J by 0 bases, with 9 bases between the two germline ends. CDR3 sequence (DNA): TGTGCCAGCAGGCCCGACATCTCCTACAATGAGCAGTTCTTC. This encodes CASRPDISYNEQFF.

The J gene is TRBJ2-3, the V gene TRBV14; D is uncertain. Trimming took off 0 bases at V and 6 bases at J, with 16 bases between the two ends. CDR3 length: 16 amino acids. The V gene's germline CDR1 is SGHDN and CDR2 FVKESK. The chain's CDR3 is CASSQEISTARDTQYF. For the CDR3, the DNA is TGTGCCAGCAGCCAAGAAATTAGCACCGCCCGGGATACGCAGTATTTT. Variable domain in full (rest from reference TRBV14 and TRBJ2-3): EAGVTQFPSHSVIEKGQTVTLRCDPISGHDNLYWYRRVMGKEIKFLLHFVKESKQDESGMPNNRFLAERTGGTYSTLKVQPAELEDSGVYFCASSQEISTARDTQYFGPGTRLTVL.

The chain uses TRBV14 and TRBJ1-2; 9 bases fit TRBD1. The germline V gene encodes CDR1 SGHDN and CDR2 FVKESK. The ends lost 2 bases at V and 4 bases at J; junction bases unmatched: 2. The CDR3 runs to 14 residues. The CDR3 sequence is CASSQWDRAYGYTF. CDR3 bases: TGTGCCAGCAGCCAATGGGACAGGGCCTATGGCTACACCTTC.

This chain connects TRBV7-2 to TRBJ2-2; 11 bases align to TRBD2. Germline CDR1 SGHTA, CDR2 FQGNSA. After removal of 5 bases from V and 4 bases from J, the junction contained 12 bases not matched to a gene. The CDR3 is made up of 18 amino acids. The CDR3 DNA follows: TGTGCCAGCAGCCAGATTTTACTAGCGGGAGTACCCACCGGGGAGCTGTTTTTT. This codes for CASSQILLAGVPTGELFF.

The V and J genes are TRBV7-8 and TRBJ1-2; 7 nucleotides align to TRBD1. The junction had 8 bases not matched to a gene; V was cut back by 5 bases and J by 2 bases. This CDR3 is 15 amino acids long. In germline, CDR1 is SGHVS, CDR2 FQNEAQ. The CDR3 DNA reads as TGTGCCAGCAGCCAAGGACAGGCGCCAAACTATGGCTACACCTTC. Amino acid sequence: CASSQGQAPNYGYTF.

The rearrangement joins TRBV25-1 to TRBJ1-5; 9 bases align to TRBD1. V lost 4 bases to trimming and J lost 2 bases; unmatched junction nucleotides: 3. The CDR3 loop spans 15 amino acids. From germline, CDR1 is MGHDK and CDR2 SYGVNS. The CDR3 protein is CASSGDRVGNQPQHF. In DNA, the CDR3 is TGTGCCAGCAGTGGGGACAGGGTGGGCAATCAGCCCCAGCATTTT. The full variable domain, rest sourced from reference TRBV25-1 and TRBJ1-5, is EADIYQTPRYLVIGTGKKITLECSQTMGHDKMYWYQQDPGMELHLIHYSYGVNSTEKGDLSSESTVSRIRTEHFPLTLESARPSHTSQYLCASSGDRVGNQPQHFGDGTRLSIL.

V gene TRBV19 combines with J gene TRBJ2-7; D is perhaps TRBD1 (8 bases). Trimming stripped 10 bases from V and 9 bases from J, with 28 bases between. The CDR3 is made up of 15 amino acids. CDR1 is LNHDA, CDR2 SQIVND, per germline (reference sequence). CDR3 sequence reads: CATTGGDRPLFGQYF. The CDR3, as DNA: TGTGCCACCACAGGGGGGGACAGACCCCTCTTTGGGCAGTACTTC.

The rearrangement joins TRBV7-9 to TRBJ1-1, with D maybe TRBD1 (5 bases). Germline assignment: CDR1 SEHNR and CDR2 FQNEAQ (reference sequence). The CDR3 sequence is 17 residues long. Trimming left V 5 bases short and J 4 bases short, with 23 bases between. Here the CDR3 reads CASSPPGTEGLGTEAFF. CDR3 nucleotides: TGTGCCAGCAGCCCTCCGGGGACGGAGGGATTGGGCACTGAAGCTTTCTTT.

The V call is TRBV11-2, the J call TRBJ2-7, with D possibly matching TRBD1 (5 bases). Per the germline V gene, CDR1 is SGHAT and CDR2 is FQNNGV. Between the trimmed V and J ends, which lost 1 base and 2 bases, there was a span of 12 bases. There are 15 residues in the CDR3. The CDR3 is CASSLGRGQTYEQYF. CDR3 coding DNA: TGTGCCAGCAGCTTAGGTAGGGGTCAAACCTACGAGCAGTACTTC.

The chain has TRBV6-1 and TRBJ2-1, with a tentative D call TRBD2 (7 bases). This CDR3 spans 16 amino acids. Germline assignment: CDR1 MNHNS and CDR2 SASEGT. V lost 4 bases and J lost 0, with 13 bases in between. The CDR3 loop is CASSARGLSSYNEQFF. CDR3 nucleotide sequence: TGTGCCAGCAGTGCCAGGGGACTAAGCTCCTACAATGAGCAGTTCTTC.

The chain carries TRBV9 and TRBJ1-1; 7 nucleotides align to TRBD1. The CDR3 is 14 amino acids. Germline-derived CDR1 and CDR2 are SGDLS and YYNGEE. The V gene end was trimmed by 4 bases and the J gene end by 8 bases; junction bases not matched to a gene: 11. The CDR3 DNA follows: TGTGCCAGCAGCTTAATTGTGGGACAGACCGAAGCTTTCTTT. It codes for CASSLIVGQTEAFF.

The J gene is TRBJ2-7, the V gene TRBV5-1; TRBD1 agrees at 7 bases. Germline CDR1 and CDR2: SGHRS and YFSETQ. V trimming: 2 bases; J trimming: 1 base; junction bases outside the gene matches: 3. CDR3 length: 14 residues. CDR3 coding DNA: TGCGCCAGCAGCTTCGGACAGGAATCCTACGAGCAGTACTTC. It translates to CASSFGQESYEQYF.

This chain connects TRBV30 to TRBJ1-6; D not certain. The CDR3 consists of 16 residues. Between the trimmed V and J ends, which lost 2 bases and 10 bases, there was a span of 21 bases. The germline gives CDR1 GTSNPN, CDR2 SVGIG (reference sequence). The CDR3 protein is CAWSSMSSGGGSPLHF. The DNA of the CDR3 is TGTGCCTGGAGTTCCATGTCCTCAGGAGGTGGGTCACCCCTCCACTTT.

The genes are TRBV30 and TRBJ1-2; TRBD1 is a possible D gene (5 bases). This CDR3 has 14 residues. Trimming took off 3 bases at V and 3 bases at J, with 14 bases between the two ends. Germline V gene data show CDR1 as GTSNPN and CDR2 as SVGIG (reference sequence). CDR3 coding DNA: TGTGCCTGGAGCGGCGGGGACGGACACTATGGCTACACCTTC. This translates into CAWSGGDGHYGYTF. Full variable domain (rest looked up from reference TRBV30 and TRBJ1-2): SQTIHQWPATLVQPVGSPLSLECTVEGTSNPNLYWYRQAAGRGLQLLFYSVGIGQISSEVPQNLSASRPQDRQFILSSKKLLLSDSGFYLCAWSGGDGHYGYTFGSGTRLTVV.

This clone was found a few times. The V and J genes are TRBV12-3 or TRBV12-4 and TRBJ1-6, with 7 bases matching TRBD1. CDR3 size: 12 residues. The junction had 0 bases not matched to a gene; V was cut back by 6 bases and J by 7 bases. This chain's CDR3 is CASRTGNSPLHF. CDR3 bases: TGTGCCAGCAGGACAGGGAATTCACCCCTCCACTTT.

CDR3 sequence: CAWDLIWNEQFF. The DNA for the CDR3 is TGTGCCTGGGACTTAATCTGGAATGAGCAGTTCTTC. V gene TRBV30 combines with J gene TRBJ2-1; D is unclear. Germline-derived CDR1 and CDR2 are GTSNPN and SVGIG (reference sequence). This CDR3 spans 12 amino acids. Trimming shortened V by 5 bases and J by 7 bases, and 12 bases separated the two germline ends.

The gene calls are TRBV7-2 and TRBJ2-7, with 10 bases identical to TRBD2. The CDR3 has 15 amino acids. Losses at the gene ends were 8 bases for V and 0 bases for J; bases not matched to a gene: 7. Germline CDR1 SGHTA, CDR2 FQGNSA. CDR3 region: CASQRASGGSYEQYF. CDR3 sequence (DNA): TGTGCCAGCCAACGGGCTAGCGGGGGCTCCTACGAGCAGTACTTC.

This chain connects TRBV9 to TRBJ2-3; 7 nucleotides agree with TRBD1. The length of the CDR3 is 13 residues. With 4 bases clipped from V and 5 bases from J, the junction kept 4 bases outside the gene matches. From germline, CDR1 is SGDLS and CDR2 YYNGEE. The CDR3 sequence: CASSPRQGDTQYF. The CDR3 DNA is TGTGCCAGCAGCCCGAGACAGGGAGATACGCAGTATTTT.

This sequence joins TRBV6-2 or TRBV6-3 and TRBJ2-1, with 11 bases identical to TRBD2. Trimming took 2 bases from V and 9 from J; bases not matched to a gene: 12. Germline V gene sequence: CDR1 MNHEY, CDR2 SVGEGT. The length of the CDR3 is 17 residues. CDR3 loop: CASSYGGLAGGPTEQFF. The CDR3 DNA follows: TGTGCCAGCAGTTACGGAGGGCTAGCGGGAGGCCCCACTGAGCAGTTCTTC.

The rearrangement links TRBV18 to TRBJ2-7; 7 bases are shared with TRBD1. The CDR3 totals 16 residues. CDR1 KGHSH and CDR2 LQKENI come from the germline V gene. The J segment lost 5 bases and the V segment lost 2 bases, leaving 12 bases of the junction unmatched. DNA of the CDR3: TGTGCCAGCTCACCAGGGACAGCCAATTTCAGGCACGAGCAGTACTTC. Translated: CASSPGTANFRHEQYF.

The V and J genes are TRBV10-1 and TRBJ1-1, with 9 bases that match TRBD1. The trim removed 3 bases at V and 1 base at J, leaving 3 bases unmatched. Germline V lookup: CDR1 WNHNN, CDR2 SYGVQD (reference sequence). This CDR3 region has 15 residues. For the CDR3, the DNA is TGCGCCAGCAGTGATGGGACAGGGACGAACACTGAAGCTTTCTTT. It codes for CASSDGTGTNTEAFF.

The V and J genes are TRBV6-5 and TRBJ1-1; D may be TRBD1 (5 bases). Germline CDR1 reads MNHEY; CDR2 reads SVGAGI. The germline V and J ends were trimmed by 7 bases and 1 base, with 7 bases remaining between them. This CDR3 comprises 12 residues. Here the CDR3 DNA reads TGTGCCAGCATGGACAAGAACACTGAAGCTTTCTTT. Protein sequence: CASMDKNTEAFF.

The rearrangement joins TRBV6-2 or TRBV6-3 to TRBJ1-5, with TRBD1 matching over 9 bases. The CDR3 sequence is 16 residues long. Germline CDR1 MNHEY, CDR2 SVGEGT. V lost 3 bases, J lost 6 bases, and 9 bases stayed unmatched. The CDR3 reads CASSYSDRGAAQPQHF. CDR3 nucleotides: TGTGCCAGCAGTTATTCCGACAGGGGGGCGGCTCAGCCCCAGCATTTT.

This clone was seen a single time. This chain joins TRBV5-1 and TRBJ2-1; 9 bases map to TRBD1. The CDR3 covers 14 residues. CDR1 and CDR2 from the germline V gene are SGHRS and YFSETQ. Trimming at V came to 2 bases and at J to 8 bases, leaving 5 bases not matched to a gene. The CDR3 sequence is CASSLGQGSYEQFF. CDR3 nucleotides: TGCGCCAGCAGCTTAGGACAGGGGAGCTATGAGCAGTTCTTC.